This entry describes one T cell receptor (beta chain). Combining a sample-barcoded 5' primer with a J-beta primer mix, a second PCR ran for roughly 6 to 12 cycles. TCRdb fed the 5' RACE reads into MiXCR, producing one record per CDR3 protein. The sample yields 1 million to 1.2 million distinct CDR3 sequences, 30% to 40% seen once. Losses at the gene ends were 5 bases for V and 2 bases for J; bases not matched to a gene: 6. Looked up from germline, CDR1 is SGHRS and CDR2 is YFSETQ. This CDR3 region has 14 residues. This entry is derived from a study of blood T cells in healthy people across ages. Input material: blood. V and J are TRBV5-1 and TRBJ2-7; 8 bases match TRBD1. This TCR came from a man younger than 35 in good health. The CDR3 sequence: CASSISGQAYEQYF. The CDR3 DNA sequence: TGCGCCAGCAGTATATCGGGACAGGCCTACGAGCAGTACTTC.